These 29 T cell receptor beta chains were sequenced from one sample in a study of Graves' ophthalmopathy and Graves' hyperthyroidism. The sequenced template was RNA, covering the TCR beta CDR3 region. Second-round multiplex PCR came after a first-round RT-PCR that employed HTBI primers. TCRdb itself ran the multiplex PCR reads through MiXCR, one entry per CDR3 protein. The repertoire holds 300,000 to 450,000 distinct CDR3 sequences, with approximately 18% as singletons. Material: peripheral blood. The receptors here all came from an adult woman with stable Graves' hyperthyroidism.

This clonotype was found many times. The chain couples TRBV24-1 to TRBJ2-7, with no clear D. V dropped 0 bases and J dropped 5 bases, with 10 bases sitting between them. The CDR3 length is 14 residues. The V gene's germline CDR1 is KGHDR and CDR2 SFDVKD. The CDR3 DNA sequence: TGTGCCACCAGTGATTTGCTGTCACAGAACGAGCAGTACTTC. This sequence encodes CATSDLLSQNEQYF.

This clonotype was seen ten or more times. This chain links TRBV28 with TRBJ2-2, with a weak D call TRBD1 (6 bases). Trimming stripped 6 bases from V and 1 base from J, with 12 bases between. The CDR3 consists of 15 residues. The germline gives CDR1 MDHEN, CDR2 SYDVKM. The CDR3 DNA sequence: TGTGCCAGCAGGAGGGACACCCTGAACACCGGGGAGCTGTTTTTT. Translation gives CASRRDTLNTGELFF.

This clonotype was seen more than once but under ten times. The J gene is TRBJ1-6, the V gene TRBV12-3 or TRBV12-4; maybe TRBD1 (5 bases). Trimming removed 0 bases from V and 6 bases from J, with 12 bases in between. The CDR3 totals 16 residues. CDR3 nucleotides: TGTGCCAGCAGTTTAGCCACGGGACTGAGTAATTCACCCCTCCACTTT. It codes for CASSLATGLSNSPLHF.

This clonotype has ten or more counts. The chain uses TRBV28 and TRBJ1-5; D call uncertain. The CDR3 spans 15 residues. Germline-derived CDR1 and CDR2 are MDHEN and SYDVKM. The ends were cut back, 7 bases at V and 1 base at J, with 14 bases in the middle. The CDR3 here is CASIPWAQSNQPQHF. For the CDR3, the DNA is TGTGCCAGCATCCCCTGGGCACAGAGCAATCAGCCCCAGCATTTT.

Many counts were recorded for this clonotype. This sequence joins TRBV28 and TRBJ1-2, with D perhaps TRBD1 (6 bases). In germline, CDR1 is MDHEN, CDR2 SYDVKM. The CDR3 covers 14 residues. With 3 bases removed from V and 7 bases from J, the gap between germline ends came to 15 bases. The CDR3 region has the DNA TGTGCCAGCAGTTTTCGGGGGGCGTTAAGTGGCTACACCTTC. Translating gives CASSFRGALSGYTF.

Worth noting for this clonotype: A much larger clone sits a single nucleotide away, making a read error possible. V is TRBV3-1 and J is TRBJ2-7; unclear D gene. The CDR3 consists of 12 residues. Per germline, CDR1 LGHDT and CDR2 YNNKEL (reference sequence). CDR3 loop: CASSPTTRELYF. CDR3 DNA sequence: TGTGCCAGCAGCCCTACTACCCGCGAGCTGTACTTC.

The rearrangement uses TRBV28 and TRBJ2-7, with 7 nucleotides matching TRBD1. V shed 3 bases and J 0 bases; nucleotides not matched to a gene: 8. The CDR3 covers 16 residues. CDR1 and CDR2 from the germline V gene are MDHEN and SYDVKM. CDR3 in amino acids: CASSFLGRDSSYEQYF. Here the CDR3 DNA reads TGTGCCAGCAGTTTCTTAGGCCGGGACAGCTCCTACGAGCAGTACTTC.

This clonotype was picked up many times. The CDR3 spells CASSPGRQPQHF. The CDR3 DNA follows: TGTGCCAGCAGTCCTGGAAGGCAGCCCCAGCATTTT. The chain uses TRBV6-1 and TRBJ1-5; D call uncertain. The ends were cut back, 5 bases at V and 7 bases at J, with 9 bases in the middle. CDR3 size: 12 residues. Germline lookup yields CDR1 MNHNS and CDR2 SASEGT.

CDR3 in DNA: TGTGCCAGCAGTCCCCTCGGGGACTATGGCTACACCTTC. Translated: CASSPLGDYGYTF. V gene TRBV28 combines with J gene TRBJ1-2; D is uncertain. Germline V gene data show CDR1 as MDHEN and CDR2 as SYDVKM. This CDR3 contains 13 residues. Trimming took off 5 bases at V and 3 bases at J, with 10 bases between the two ends.

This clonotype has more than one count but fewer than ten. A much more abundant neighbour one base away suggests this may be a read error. The DNA for the CDR3 is TGTGCCAGCAGTTTAGGGTTTCGTTCACACCTCCACTTT. Encoded protein: CASSLGFRSHLHF. The chain uses TRBV27 and TRBJ1-6, with unresolved D. This CDR3 contains 13 residues. Germline V gene lookup returns CDR1 MNHEY and CDR2 SMNVEV (reference sequence).

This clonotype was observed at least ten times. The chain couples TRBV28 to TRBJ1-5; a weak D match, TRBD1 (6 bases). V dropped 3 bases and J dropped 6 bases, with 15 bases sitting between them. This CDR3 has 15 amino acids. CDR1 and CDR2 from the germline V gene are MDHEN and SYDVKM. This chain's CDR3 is CASSLRRGSGQPQHF. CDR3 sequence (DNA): TGTGCCAGCAGTTTGCGCAGGGGTAGTGGTCAGCCCCAGCATTTT.

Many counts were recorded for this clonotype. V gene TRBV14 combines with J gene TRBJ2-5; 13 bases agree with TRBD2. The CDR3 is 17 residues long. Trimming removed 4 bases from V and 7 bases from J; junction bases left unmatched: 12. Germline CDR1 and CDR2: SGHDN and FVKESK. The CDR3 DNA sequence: TGTGCCAGCAGCCCTACTAGCGGGAGGGCCGGAATGGTGACCCAGTACTTC. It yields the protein CASSPTSGRAGMVTQYF.

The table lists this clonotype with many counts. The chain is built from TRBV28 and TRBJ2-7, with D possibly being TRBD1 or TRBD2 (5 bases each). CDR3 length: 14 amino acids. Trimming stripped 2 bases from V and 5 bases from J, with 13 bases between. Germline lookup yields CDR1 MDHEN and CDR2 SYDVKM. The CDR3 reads CASSLRGPHHEQYF. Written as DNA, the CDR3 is TGTGCCAGCAGTTTAAGGGGACCCCATCACGAGCAGTACTTC.

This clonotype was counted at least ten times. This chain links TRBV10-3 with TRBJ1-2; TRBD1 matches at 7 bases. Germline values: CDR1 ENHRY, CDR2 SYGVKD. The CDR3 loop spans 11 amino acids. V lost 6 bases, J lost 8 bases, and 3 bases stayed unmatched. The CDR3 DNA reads TGTGCCATCAGGGGGACAGTCGGCTACACCTTC. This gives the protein CAIRGTVGYTF.

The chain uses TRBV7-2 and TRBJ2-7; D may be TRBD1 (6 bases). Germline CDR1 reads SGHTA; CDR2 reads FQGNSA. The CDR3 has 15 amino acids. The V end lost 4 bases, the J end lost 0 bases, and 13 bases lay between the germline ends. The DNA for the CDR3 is TGTGCCAGCAGCTCCACCGGGACACCCTCCTACGAGCAGTACTTC. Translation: CASSSTGTPSYEQYF. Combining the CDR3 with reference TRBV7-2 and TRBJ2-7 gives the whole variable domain GAGVSQSPSNKVTEKGKDVELRCDPISGHTALYWYRQSLGQGLEFLIYFQGNSAPDKSGLPSDRFSAERTGGSVSTLTIQRTQQEDSAVYLCASSSTGTPSYEQYFGPGTRLTVT.

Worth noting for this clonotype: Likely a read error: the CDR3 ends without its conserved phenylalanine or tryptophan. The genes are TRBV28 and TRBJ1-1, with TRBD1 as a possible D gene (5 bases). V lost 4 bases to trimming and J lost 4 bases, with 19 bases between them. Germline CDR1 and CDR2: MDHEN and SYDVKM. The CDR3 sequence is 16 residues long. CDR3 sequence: CASSSMGTGLGTEAFY. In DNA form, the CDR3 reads TGTGCCAGCAGTTCTATGGGTACAGGATTGGGCACTGAAGCTTTCTAT.

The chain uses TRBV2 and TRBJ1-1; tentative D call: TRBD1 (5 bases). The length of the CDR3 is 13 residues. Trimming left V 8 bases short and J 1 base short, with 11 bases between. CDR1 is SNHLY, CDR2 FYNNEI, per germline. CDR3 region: CASPRGENTEAFF. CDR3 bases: TGTGCCAGCCCCAGAGGGGAGAACACTGAAGCTTTCTTT.

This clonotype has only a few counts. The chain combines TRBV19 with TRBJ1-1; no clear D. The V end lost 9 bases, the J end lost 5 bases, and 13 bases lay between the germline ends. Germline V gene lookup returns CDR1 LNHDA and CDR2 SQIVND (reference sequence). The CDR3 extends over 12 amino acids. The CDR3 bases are TGTGCCAGCCAACGGGGTATGACTGAAGCTTTCTTT. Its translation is CASQRGMTEAFF.

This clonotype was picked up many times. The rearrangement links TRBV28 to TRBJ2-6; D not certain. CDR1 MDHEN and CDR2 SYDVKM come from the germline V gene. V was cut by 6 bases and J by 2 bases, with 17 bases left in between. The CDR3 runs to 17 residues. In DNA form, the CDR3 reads TGTGCCAGCAGCCCCCCGGTGGGTAGAGCTGGGGCCAACGTCCTGACTTTC. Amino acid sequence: CASSPPVGRAGANVLTF.

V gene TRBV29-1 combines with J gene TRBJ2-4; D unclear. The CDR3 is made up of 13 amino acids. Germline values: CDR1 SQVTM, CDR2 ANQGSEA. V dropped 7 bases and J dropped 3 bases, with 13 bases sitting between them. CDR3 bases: TGCAGCGCTACAGAAAGGGTCAAAAACATTCAGTACTTC. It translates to CSATERVKNIQYF.

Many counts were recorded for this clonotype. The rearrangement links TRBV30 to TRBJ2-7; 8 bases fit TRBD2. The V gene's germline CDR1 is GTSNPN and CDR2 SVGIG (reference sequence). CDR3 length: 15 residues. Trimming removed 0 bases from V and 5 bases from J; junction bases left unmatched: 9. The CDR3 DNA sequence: TGTGCCTGGAGTGTACGTGGGACTAGTCTCCACGAGCAGTACTTC. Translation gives CAWSVRGTSLHEQYF.

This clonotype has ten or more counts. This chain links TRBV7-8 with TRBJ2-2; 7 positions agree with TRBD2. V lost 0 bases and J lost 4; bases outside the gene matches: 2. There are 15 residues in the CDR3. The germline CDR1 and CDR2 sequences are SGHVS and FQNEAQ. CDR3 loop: CASSLAQRGTGELFF. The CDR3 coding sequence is TGTGCCAGCAGCTTAGCCCAGCGGGGCACCGGGGAGCTGTTTTTT.

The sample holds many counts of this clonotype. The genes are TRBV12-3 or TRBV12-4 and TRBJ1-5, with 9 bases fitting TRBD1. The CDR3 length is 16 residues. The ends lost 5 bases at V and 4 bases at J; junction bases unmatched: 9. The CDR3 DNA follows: TGTGCCAGCAGTGGACCGGGACAGGGTTATAATCAGCCCCAGCATTTT. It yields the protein CASSGPGQGYNQPQHF.

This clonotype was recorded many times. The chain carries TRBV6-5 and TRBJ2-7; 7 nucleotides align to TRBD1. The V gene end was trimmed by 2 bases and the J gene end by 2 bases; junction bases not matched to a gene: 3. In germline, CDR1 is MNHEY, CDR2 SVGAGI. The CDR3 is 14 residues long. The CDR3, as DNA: TGTGCCAGCAGTTACCAGGGACAGCCCTACGAGCAGTACTTC. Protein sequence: CASSYQGQPYEQYF.

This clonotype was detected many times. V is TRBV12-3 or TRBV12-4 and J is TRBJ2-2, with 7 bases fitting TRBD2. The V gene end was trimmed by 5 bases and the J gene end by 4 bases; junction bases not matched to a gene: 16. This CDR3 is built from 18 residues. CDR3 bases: TGTGCCAGCAGTAGGCGATACAATGGGAGGGGTGGCACCGGGGAGCTGTTTTTT. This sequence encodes CASSRRYNGRGGTGELFF.

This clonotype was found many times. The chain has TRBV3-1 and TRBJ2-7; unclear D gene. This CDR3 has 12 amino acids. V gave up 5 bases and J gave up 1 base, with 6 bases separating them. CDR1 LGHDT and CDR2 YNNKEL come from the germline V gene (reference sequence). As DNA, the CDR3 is TGTGCCAGCAGCGTGGCTTCCTACGAGCAGTACTTC. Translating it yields CASSVASYEQYF.

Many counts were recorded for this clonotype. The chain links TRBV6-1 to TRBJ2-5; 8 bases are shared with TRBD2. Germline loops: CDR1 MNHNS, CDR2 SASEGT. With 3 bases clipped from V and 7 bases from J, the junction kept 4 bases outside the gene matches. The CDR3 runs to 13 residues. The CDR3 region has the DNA TGTGCCAGCAGTGACGGAGCGGGGGTGACCCAGTACTTC. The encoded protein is CASSDGAGVTQYF.

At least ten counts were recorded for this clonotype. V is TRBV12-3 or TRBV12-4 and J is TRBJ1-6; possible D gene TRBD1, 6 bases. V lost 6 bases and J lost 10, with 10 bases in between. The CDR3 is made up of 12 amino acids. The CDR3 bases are TGTGCCAGCAGACAGGGTTGGTCACCCCTCCACTTT. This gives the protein CASRQGWSPLHF.

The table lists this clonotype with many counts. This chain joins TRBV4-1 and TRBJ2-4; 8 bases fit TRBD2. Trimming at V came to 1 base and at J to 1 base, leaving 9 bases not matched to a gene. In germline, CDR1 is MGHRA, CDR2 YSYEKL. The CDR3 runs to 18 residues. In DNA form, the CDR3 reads TGCGCCAGCAGCCAAGGGTATTTGGGACTAGGGGCCAAAAACATTCAGTACTTC. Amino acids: CASSQGYLGLGAKNIQYF.